The present T cell receptor (beta chain) was sequenced within a study of T-cell memory formation after mild COVID-19. Study-wide context: TCR clusters were largely donor specific. Study results and caveats: Confirmation was lacking for SARS-CoV-2 specificity of second-wave clones that peaked on day 37. Largely, contracting CD4+ clones fell within CM and EM, and contracting CD8+ clones within EMRA.

One entry per CDR3 protein results from TCRdb running MiXCR on the 5' RACE reads. The table shows about 320,000 distinct CDR3 sequences, with around an eighth occurring only once. J lost 2 bases, V lost 5 bases, and 16 bases had no gene match. The CDR3 has 20 residues. Germline V gene lookup returns CDR1 SGHTA and CDR2 FQGNSA. With regard to this clonotype: Its antigen is currently unknown.

This chain connects TRBV7-2 to TRBJ2-6; 9 bases align to TRBD1. The receptor was isolated from a man aged 18-30 years who had mild COVID-19 (a few samples of this study predate the infection). Cell type and time point are not known. Sequencing was carried out using PBMCs or a T cell subset sorted from them (not recorded which). As DNA, the CDR3 is TGTGCCAGCAGCCCCCCCGTGGGACAGGGTGAGTCAGCTGGGGCCAACGTCCTGACTTTC. This gives the protein CASSPPVGQGESAGANVLTF. The full variable domain, its missing parts supplied by reference TRBV7-2 and TRBJ2-6, is GAGVSQSPSNKVTEKGKDVELRCDPISGHTALYWYRQSLGQGLEFLIYFQGNSAPDKSGLPSDRFSAERTGGSVSTLTIQRTQQEDSAVYLCASSPPVGQGESAGANVLTFGAGSRLTVL.